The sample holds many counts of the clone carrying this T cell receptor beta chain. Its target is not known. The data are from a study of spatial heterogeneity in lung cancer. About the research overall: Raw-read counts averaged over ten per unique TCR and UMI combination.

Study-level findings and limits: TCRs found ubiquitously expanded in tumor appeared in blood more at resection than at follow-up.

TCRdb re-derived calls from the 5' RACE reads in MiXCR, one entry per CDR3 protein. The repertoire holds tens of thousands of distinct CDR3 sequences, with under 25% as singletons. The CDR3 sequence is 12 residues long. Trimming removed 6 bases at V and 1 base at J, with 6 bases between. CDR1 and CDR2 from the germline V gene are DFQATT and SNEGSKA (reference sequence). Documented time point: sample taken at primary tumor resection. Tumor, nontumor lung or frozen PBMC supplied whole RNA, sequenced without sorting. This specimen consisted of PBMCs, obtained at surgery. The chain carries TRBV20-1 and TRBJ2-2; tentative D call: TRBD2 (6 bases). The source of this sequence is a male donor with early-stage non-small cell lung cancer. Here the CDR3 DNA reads TGCAGTGCGGGACTGAACACCGGGGAGCTGTTTTTT. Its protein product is CSAGLNTGELFF.